Below are 9 T cell receptor beta chains sequenced from a single sample in a study of response to subunit inactivated influenza vaccine. TCRdb passed the RT-PCR reads through MiXCR, listing each CDR3 protein once. The profile shows fewer than 800,000 distinct CDR3 sequences, about a sixth of them singletons. The sample was PBMCs from blood, taken about 12 days after vaccination. These TCRs come from a man in his fifties or sixties who received an inactivated influenza vaccine.

At least ten counts were recorded for this clonotype. The chain joins TRBV7-2 to TRBJ2-2; D ambiguous. The germline gives CDR1 SGHTA, CDR2 FQGNSA. The CDR3 contains 13 residues. The V end lost 6 bases, the J end lost 1 base, and 6 bases lay between the germline ends. DNA for the CDR3: TGTGCCAGCAGTTTGAGGAACACCGGGGAGCTGTTTTTT. Amino acids: CASSLRNTGELFF.

CDR3 region: CASSYTPWTSGYNEQFF. In DNA, the CDR3 is TGTGCCAGCAGTTACACCCCTTGGACTAGCGGATACAATGAGCAGTTCTTC. The chain joins TRBV6-2 or TRBV6-3 to TRBJ2-1; 10 bases agree with TRBD2. Trimming removed 2 bases from V and 4 bases from J; junction bases left unmatched: 8. The CDR3 has 17 amino acids. Looked up from germline, CDR1 is MNHEY and CDR2 is SVGEGT.

This clonotype has just a few counts. J is TRBJ2-1 and V is TRBV19; 9 bases are shared with TRBD1. Germline CDR1 is LNHDA and CDR2 is SQIVND (reference sequence). V gave up 5 bases and J gave up 9 bases; unmatched junction bases: 5. The length of the CDR3 is 13 residues. The CDR3: CASSQQGAGEQFF. The CDR3 coding sequence is TGTGCCAGTAGTCAACAGGGGGCCGGTGAGCAGTTCTTC.

This clonotype appeared a few times. The chain couples TRBV5-5 to TRBJ2-1; D possibly corresponds to TRBD2 (7 bases). With 6 bases removed from V and 3 bases from J, the gap between germline ends came to 19 bases. Germline CDR1 reads SGHKS; CDR2 reads YYEKEE (reference sequence). The CDR3 runs 16 residues. The CDR3, as DNA: TGTGCCAGCAACAATAGGGGGGGCGTCGGCTACAATGAGCAGTTCTTC. Residues: CASNNRGGVGYNEQFF.

The CDR3 nucleotides are TGTGCCAGCAGTGGGGGGGGCGTTTCCTACGAGCAGTACTTC. Protein: CASSGGGVSYEQYF. V is TRBV6-1 and J is TRBJ2-7; tentative D call: TRBD2 (7 bases). V gave up 4 bases and J gave up 1 base, with 11 bases separating them. The CDR3 totals 14 residues. Germline lookup yields CDR1 MNHNS and CDR2 SASEGT.

The gene calls are TRBV6-5 and TRBJ2-1; 9 positions match TRBD1. The ends lost 4 bases at V and 5 bases at J; junction bases unmatched: 6. CDR3 size: 15 residues. CDR1 is MNHEY and CDR2 is SVGAGI in the germline V gene. This CDR3 reads CASSFSGQGNNEQFF. CDR3 DNA: TGTGCCAGCAGTTTTTCTGGACAGGGGAACAATGAGCAGTTCTTC.

The V call is TRBV24-1, the J call TRBJ2-1; D is perhaps TRBD1 (5 bases). Germline CDR1 and CDR2: KGHDR and SFDVKD. Trimming left V 1 base short and J 3 bases short, with 6 bases between. The CDR3 length is 14 residues. The CDR3 here is CATSDLGDYNEQFF. CDR3 in DNA: TGTGCCACCAGTGATTTAGGGGACTACAATGAGCAGTTCTTC.

CDR3 residues: CASSQVGLASEQYF. The CDR3 DNA is TGTGCCAGCAGCCAAGTGGGACTAGCGTCCGAGCAGTACTTC. V usage is TRBV3-1 and J usage is TRBJ2-7; 10 bases line up with TRBD2. The CDR3 sequence is 14 residues long. CDR1 and CDR2 from the germline V gene are LGHDT and YNNKEL (reference sequence). V shed 1 base, J shed 6 bases, and the junction held 3 bases outside the gene matches.

This chain links TRBV5-1 with TRBJ2-7; D is unclear. V was clipped by 0 bases and J by 3 bases, with 10 bases between them. The CDR3 is 14 residues long. Germline V CDR1 and CDR2: SGHRS, YFSETQ. CDR3 sequence: CASSLVGFDYEQYF. In nucleotides, the CDR3 is TGCGCCAGCAGCTTGGTGGGGTTCGACTACGAGCAGTACTTC.